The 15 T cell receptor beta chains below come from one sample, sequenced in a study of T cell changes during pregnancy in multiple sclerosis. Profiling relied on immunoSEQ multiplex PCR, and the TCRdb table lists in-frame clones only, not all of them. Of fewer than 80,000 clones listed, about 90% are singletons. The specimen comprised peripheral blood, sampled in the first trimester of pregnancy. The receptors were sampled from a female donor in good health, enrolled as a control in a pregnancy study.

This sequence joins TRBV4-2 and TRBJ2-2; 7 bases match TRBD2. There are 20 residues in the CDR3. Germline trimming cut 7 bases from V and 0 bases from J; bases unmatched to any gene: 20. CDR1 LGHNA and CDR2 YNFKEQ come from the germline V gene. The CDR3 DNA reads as TGTGCCAGCACCGGGGGGATATCGGACTGGAAAGGCTCGAACACCGGGGAGCTGTTTTTT. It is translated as CASTGGISDWKGSNTGELFF.

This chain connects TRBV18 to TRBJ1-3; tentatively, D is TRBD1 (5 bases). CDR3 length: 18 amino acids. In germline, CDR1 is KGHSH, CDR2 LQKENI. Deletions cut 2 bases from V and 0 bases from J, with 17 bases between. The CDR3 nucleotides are TGTGCCAGCTCACCAAGCGCAGGGCAGATCCACTCTGGAAACACCATATATTTT. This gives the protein CASSPSAGQIHSGNTIYF.

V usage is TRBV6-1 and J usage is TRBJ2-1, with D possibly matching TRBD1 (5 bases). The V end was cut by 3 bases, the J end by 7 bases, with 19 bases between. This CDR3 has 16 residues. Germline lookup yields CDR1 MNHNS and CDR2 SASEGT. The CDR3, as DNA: TGTGCCAGCAGTGAGTCTGTGCTGGGGCCCCGAAATGAGCAGTTCTTC. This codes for CASSESVLGPRNEQFF.

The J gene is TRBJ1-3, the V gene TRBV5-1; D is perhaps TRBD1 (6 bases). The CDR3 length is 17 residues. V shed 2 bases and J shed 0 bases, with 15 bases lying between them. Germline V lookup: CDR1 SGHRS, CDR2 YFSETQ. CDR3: CASSLQGPRGSGNTIYF. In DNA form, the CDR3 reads TGCGCCAGCAGCTTACAGGGACCCAGGGGCTCTGGAAACACCATATATTTT.

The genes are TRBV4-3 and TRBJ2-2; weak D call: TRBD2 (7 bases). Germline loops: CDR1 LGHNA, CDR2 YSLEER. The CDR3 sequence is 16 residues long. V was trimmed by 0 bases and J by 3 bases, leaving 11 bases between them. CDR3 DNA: TGCGCCAGCAGCCAAGATCTAGGGGGGGACACCGGGGAGCTGTTTTTT. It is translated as CASSQDLGGDTGELFF.

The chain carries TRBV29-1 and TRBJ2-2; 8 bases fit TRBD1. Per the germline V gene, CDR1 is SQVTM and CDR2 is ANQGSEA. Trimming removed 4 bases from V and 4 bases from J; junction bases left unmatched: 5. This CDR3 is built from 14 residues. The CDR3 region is CSVALDRATGELFF. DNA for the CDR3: TGCAGCGTTGCTCTGGACAGGGCCACCGGGGAGCTGTTTTTT.

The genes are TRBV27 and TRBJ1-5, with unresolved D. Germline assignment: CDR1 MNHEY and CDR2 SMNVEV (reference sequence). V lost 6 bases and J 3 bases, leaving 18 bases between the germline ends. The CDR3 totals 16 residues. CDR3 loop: CASSPSGGFTNQPQHF. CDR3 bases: TGTGCCAGCAGCCCTTCGGGAGGGTTTACCAATCAGCCCCAGCATTTT.

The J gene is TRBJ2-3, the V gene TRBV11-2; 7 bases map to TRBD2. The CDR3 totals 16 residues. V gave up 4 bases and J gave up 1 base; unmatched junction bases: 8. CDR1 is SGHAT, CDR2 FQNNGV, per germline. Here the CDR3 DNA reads TGTGCCAGCAGCTCTCTTATACGGGGGGGCACAGATACGCAGTATTTT. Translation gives CASSSLIRGGTDTQYF.

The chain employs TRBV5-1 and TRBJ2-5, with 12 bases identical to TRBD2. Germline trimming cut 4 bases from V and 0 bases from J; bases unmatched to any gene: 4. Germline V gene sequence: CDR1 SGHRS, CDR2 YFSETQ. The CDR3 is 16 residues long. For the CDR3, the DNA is TGCGCCAGCAGCGCCACTAGCGGGGGGTACCAAGAGACCCAGTACTTC. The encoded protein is CASSATSGGYQETQYF.

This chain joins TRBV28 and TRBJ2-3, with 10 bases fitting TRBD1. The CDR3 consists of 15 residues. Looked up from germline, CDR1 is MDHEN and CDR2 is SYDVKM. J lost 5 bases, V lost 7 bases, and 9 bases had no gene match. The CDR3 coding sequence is TGTGCCAGCATCTCGGGACAGGGGTTGCGAGATACGCAGTATTTT. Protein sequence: CASISGQGLRDTQYF.

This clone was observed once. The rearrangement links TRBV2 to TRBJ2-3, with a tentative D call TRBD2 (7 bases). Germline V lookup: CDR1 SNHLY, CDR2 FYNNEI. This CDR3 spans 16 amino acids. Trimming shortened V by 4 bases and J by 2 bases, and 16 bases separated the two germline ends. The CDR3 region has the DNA TGTGCCAGCAGTGCGGGGGCTAGCGGATCCACAGATACGCAGTATTTT. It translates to CASSAGASGSTDTQYF.

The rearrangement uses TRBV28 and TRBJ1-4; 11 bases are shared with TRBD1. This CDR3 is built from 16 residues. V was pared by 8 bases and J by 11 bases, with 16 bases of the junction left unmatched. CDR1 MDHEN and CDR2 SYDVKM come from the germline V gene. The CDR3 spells CASRVPGTGGFRKLFF. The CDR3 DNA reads TGTGCCAGCCGCGTCCCCGGGACAGGGGGATTTCGGAAACTGTTTTTT.

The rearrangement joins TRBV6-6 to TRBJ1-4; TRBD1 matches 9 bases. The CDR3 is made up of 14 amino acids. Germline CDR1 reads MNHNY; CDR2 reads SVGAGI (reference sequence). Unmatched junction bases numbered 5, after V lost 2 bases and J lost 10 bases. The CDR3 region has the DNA TGTGCCAGCAGTTACCTGGGACAGGGCGGAAAACTGTTTTTT. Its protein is CASSYLGQGGKLFF.

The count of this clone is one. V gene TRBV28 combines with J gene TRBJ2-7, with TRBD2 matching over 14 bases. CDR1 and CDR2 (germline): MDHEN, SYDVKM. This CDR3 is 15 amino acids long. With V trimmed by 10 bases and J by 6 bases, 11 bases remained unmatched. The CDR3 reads CATKLEGLAGAEQYF. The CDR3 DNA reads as TGTGCCACCAAACTCGAGGGACTAGCGGGAGCCGAGCAGTACTTC.

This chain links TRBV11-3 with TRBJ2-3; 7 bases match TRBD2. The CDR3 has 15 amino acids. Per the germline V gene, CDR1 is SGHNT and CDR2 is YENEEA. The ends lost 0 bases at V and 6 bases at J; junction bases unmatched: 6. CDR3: CASSLDRLGGDTQYF. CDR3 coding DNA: TGTGCCAGCAGCTTAGATCGGCTCGGGGGGGATACGCAGTATTTT.